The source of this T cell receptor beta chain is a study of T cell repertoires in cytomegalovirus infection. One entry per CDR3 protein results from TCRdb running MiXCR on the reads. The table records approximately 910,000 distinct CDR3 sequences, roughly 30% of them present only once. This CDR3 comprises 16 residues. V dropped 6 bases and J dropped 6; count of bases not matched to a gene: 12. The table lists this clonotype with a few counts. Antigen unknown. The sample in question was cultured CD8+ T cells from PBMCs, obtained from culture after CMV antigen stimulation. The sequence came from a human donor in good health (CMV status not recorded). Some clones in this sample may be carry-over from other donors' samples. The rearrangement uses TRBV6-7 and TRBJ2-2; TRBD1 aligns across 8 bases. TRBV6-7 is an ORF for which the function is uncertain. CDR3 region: CASSRGQAALAGELFF. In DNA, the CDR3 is TGTGCCAGCAGCCGGGGACAGGCCGCCCTGGCCGGGGAGCTGTTTTTT.